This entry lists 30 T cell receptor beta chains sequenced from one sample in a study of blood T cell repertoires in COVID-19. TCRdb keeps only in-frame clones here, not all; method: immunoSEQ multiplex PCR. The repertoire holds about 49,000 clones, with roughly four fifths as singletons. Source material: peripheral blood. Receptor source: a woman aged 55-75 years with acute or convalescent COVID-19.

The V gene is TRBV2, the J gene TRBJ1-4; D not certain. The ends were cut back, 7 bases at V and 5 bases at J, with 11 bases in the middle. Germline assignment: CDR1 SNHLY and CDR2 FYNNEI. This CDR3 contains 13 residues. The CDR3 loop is CASMRQRNEKLFF. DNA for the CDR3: TGTGCCAGCATGAGGCAACGGAATGAAAAACTGTTTTTT.

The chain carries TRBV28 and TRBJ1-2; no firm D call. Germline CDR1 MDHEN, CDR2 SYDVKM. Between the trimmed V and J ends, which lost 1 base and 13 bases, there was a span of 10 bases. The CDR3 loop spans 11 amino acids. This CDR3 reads CASSLFAGSTF. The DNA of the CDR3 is TGTGCCAGCAGTTTATTTGCCGGGTCCACCTTC.

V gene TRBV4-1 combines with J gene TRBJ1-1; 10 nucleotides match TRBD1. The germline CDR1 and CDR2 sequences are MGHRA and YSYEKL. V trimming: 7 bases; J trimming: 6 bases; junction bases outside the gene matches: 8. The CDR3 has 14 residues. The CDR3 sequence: CASTLDRGVSEAFF. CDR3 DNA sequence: TGCGCCAGCACCCTGGACAGGGGGGTATCTGAAGCTTTCTTT.

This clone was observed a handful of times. The CDR3 coding sequence is TGTGCCAGCAGCACAGGGATAGCTAACTATGGCTACACCTTC. It specifies CASSTGIANYGYTF. The gene calls are TRBV5-6 and TRBJ1-2, with D maybe TRBD1 (6 bases). The germline V gene has CDR1 SGHDT and CDR2 YYEEEE. The CDR3 spans 14 residues. Trimming cost V 4 bases and J 0 bases, with 10 bases left between them.

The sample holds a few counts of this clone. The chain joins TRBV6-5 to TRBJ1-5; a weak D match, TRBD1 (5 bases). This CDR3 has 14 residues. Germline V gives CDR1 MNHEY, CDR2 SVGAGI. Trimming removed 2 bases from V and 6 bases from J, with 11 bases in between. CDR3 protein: CASSYVGVGQPQHF. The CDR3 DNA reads TGTGCCAGCAGTTACGTAGGGGTTGGTCAGCCCCAGCATTTT.

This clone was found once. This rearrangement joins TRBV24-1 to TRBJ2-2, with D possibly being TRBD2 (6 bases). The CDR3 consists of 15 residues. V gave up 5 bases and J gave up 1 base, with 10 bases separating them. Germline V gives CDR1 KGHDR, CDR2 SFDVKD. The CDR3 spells CATSVPGVNTGELFF. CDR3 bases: TGTGCCACCAGTGTGCCGGGGGTGAACACCGGGGAGCTGTTTTTT.

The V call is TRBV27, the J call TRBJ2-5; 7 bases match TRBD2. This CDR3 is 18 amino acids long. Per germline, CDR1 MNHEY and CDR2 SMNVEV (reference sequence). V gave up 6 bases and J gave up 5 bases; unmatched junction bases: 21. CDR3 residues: CASRRSPAAGNGGETQYF. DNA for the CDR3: TGTGCCAGCAGGCGCTCCCCAGCAGCGGGAAACGGGGGGGAGACCCAGTACTTC.

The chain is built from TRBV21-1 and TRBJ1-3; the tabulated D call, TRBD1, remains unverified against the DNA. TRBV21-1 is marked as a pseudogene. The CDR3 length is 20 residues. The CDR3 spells CASSKDCRSVRTASGNTIYF. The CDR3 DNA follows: TGTGCCAGCAGCAAAGATTGCCGTTCAGTTCGAACAGCCTCTGGAAACACCATATATTTT.

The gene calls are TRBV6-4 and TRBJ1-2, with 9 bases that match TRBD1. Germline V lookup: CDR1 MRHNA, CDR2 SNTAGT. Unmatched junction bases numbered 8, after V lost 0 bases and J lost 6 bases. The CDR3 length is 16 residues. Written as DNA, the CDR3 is TGTGCCAGCAGTGACTCCGCCGGGACAGGGTTAAATGGCTACACCTTC. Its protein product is CASSDSAGTGLNGYTF.

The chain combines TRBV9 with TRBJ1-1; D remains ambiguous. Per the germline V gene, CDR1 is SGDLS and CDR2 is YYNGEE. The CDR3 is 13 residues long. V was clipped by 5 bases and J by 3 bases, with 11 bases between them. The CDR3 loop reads CASSFRRDTEAFF. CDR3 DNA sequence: TGTGCCAGCAGTTTCCGACGGGACACTGAAGCTTTCTTT. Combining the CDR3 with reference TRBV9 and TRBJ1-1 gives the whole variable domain DSGVTQTPKHLITATGQRVTLRCSPRSGDLSVYWYQQSLDQGLQFLIQYYNGEERAKGNILERFSAQQFPDLHSELNLSSLELGDSALYFCASSFRRDTEAFFGQGTRLTVV.

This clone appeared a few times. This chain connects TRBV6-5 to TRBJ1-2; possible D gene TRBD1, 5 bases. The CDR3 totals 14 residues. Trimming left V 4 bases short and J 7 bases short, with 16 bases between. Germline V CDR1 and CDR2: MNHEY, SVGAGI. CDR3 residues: CASSSQRGRGGYTF. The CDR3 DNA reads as TGTGCCAGCAGTTCCCAAAGGGGCCGTGGTGGCTACACCTTC.

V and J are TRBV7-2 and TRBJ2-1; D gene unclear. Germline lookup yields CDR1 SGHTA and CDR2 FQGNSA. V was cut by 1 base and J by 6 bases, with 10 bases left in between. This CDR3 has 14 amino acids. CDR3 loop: CASSLVGLRNEQFF. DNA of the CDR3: TGTGCCAGCAGCTTAGTTGGCCTCCGCAATGAGCAGTTCTTC.

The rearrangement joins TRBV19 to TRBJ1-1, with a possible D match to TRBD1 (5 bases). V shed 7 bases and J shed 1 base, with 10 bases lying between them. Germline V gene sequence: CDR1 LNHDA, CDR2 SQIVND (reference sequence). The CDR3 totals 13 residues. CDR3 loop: CASKRTQNTEAFF. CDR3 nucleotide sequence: TGTGCCAGTAAGAGGACACAGAACACTGAAGCTTTCTTT. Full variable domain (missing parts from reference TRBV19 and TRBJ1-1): DGGITQSPKYLFRKEGQNVTLSCEQNLNHDAMYWYRQDPGQGLRLIYYSQIVNDFQKGDIAEGYSVSREKKESFPLTVTSAQKNPTAFYLCASKRTQNTEAFFGQGTRLTVV.

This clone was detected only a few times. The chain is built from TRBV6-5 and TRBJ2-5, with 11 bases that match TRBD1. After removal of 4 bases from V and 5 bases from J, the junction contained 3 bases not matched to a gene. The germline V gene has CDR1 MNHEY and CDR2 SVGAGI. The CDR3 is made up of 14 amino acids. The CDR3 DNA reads TGTGCCAGCAGTTGGACAGGGGGCCGGGAGACCCAGTACTTC. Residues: CASSWTGGRETQYF.

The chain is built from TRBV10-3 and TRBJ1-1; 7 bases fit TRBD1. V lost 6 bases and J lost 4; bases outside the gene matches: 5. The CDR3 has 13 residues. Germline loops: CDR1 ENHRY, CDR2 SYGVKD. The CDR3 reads CAISVQGSTEAFF. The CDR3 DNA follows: TGTGCCATCAGCGTACAGGGGAGCACTGAAGCTTTCTTT.

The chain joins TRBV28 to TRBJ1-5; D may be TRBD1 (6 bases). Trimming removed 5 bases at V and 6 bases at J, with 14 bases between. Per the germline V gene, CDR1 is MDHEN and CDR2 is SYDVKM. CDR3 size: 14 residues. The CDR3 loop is CASSLRQVGQPQHF. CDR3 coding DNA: TGTGCCAGCAGTCTTAGACAGGTTGGTCAGCCCCAGCATTTT.

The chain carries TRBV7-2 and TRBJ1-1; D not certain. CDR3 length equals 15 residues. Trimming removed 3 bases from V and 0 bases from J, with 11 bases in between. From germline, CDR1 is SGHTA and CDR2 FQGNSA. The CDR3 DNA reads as TGTGCCAGCAGCTTGGGCCCCCAGTTGAACACTGAAGCTTTCTTT. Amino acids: CASSLGPQLNTEAFF.

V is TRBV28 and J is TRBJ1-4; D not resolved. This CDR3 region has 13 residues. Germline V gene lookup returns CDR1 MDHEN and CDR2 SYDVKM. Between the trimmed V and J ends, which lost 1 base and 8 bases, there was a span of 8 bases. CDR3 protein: CASSLSSSEKLFF. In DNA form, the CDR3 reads TGTGCCAGCAGTTTATCCAGTAGCGAAAAACTGTTTTTT.

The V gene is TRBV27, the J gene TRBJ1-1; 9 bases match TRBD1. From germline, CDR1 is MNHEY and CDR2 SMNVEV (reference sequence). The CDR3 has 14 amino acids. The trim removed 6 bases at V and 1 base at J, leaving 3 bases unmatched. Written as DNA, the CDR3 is TGTGCCAGCAGGACAGGGGGAAGGAACACTGAAGCTTTCTTT. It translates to CASRTGGRNTEAFF.

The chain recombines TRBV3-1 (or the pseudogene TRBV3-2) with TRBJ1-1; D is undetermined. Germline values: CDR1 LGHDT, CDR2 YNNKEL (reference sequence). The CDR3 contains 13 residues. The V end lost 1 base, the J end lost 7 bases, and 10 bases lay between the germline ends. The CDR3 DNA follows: TGTGCCAGCAGCCAAGTCCCGAGACATGAAGCTTTCTTT. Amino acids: CASSQVPRHEAFF.

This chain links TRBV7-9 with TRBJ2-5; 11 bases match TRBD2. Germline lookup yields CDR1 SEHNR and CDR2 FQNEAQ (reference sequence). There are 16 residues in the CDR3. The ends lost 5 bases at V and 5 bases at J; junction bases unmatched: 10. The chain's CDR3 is CASSPIAGGEVETQYF. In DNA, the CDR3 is TGTGCCAGCAGCCCAATAGCGGGAGGGGAGGTGGAGACCCAGTACTTC.

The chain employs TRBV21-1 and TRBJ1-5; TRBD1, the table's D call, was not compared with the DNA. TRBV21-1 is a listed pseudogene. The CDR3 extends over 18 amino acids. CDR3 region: CASSKVGQGFDSDQPQHF. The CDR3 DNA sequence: TGTGCCAGCAGCAAAGTTGGACAGGGATTCGATTCGGATCAGCCCCAGCATTTT.

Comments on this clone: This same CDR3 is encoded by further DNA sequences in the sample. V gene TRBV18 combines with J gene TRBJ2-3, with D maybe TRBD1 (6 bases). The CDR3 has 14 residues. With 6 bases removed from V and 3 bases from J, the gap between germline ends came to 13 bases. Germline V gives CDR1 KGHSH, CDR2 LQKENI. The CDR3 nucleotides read TGTGCCAGCTCGCAGGGGTTCAGGACAGATACGCAGTATTTT. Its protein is CASSQGFRTDTQYF.

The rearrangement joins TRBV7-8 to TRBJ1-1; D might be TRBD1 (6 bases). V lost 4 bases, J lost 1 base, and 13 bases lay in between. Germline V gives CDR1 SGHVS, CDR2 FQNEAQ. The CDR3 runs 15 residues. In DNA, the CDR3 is TGTGCCAGCAGCTCGATACAGGGTCCGAACACTGAAGCTTTCTTT. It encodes CASSSIQGPNTEAFF.

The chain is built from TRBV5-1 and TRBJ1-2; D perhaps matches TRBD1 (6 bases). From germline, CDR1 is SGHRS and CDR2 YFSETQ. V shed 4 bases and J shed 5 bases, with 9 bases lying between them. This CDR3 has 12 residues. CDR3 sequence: CASSRDNYGYTF. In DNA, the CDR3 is TGCGCCAGCAGCCGGGACAATTATGGCTACACCTTC.

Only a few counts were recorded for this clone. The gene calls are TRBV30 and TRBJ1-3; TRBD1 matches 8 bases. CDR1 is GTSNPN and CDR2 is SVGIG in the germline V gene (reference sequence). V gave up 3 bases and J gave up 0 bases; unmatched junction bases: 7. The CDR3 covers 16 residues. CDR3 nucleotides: TGTGCCTGGAGCCCGTCAGGGGGCGCCTCTGGAAACACCATATATTTT. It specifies CAWSPSGGASGNTIYF.

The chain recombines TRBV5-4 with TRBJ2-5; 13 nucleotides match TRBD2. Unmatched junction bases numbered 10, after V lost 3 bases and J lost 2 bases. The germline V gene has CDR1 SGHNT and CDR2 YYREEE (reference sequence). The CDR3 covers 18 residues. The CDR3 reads CASSSFWTSGGVQETQYF. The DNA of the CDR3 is TGTGCCAGCAGCTCGTTCTGGACTAGCGGGGGAGTACAAGAGACCCAGTACTTC.

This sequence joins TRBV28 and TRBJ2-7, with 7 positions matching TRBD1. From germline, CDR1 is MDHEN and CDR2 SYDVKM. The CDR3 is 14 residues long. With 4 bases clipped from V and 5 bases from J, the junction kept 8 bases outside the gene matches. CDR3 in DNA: TGTGCCAGCAGTTCACTCACAGGGGCGCACGAGCAGTACTTC. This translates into CASSSLTGAHEQYF.

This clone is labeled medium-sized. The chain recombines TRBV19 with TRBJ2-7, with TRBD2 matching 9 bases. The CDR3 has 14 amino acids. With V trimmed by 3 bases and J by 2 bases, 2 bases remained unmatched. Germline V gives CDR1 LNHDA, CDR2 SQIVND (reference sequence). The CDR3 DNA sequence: TGTGCCAGTAGTATTAAGCGGGGGGCCTACGAGCAGTACTTC. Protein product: CASSIKRGAYEQYF.

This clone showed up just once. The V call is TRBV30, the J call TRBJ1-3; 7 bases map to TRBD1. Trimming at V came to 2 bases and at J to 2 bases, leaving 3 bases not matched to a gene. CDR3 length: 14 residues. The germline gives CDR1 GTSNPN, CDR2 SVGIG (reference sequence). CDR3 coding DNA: TGTGCCTGGAGTACCGGGACAGCTGGAAACACCATATATTTT. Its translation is CAWSTGTAGNTIYF.